This record looks at one T cell receptor (beta chain) sequence and its context. Clones were sequenced by immunoSEQ multiplex PCR, and TCRdb holds only the in-frame ones, with some missing. The table has about 210,000 clones, around 81% seen once. These data belong to a study of blood T cell repertoires in COVID-19. As for the study in general: Sources were T cells, B-cell-depleted T cells, or PBMCs; the material itself was cDNA or gDNA.

The ends lost 3 bases at V and 5 bases at J; junction bases unmatched: 4. The CDR3 loop spans 14 amino acids. CDR1 and CDR2 (germline): MNHNS, SASEGT. Participant-reported clinical history was the basis for cohort assignment. The chain is built from TRBV6-1 and TRBJ1-5; 7 bases are shared with TRBD1. Sequencing was carried out using PBMCs or T cells enriched from blood (not recorded which). The source of this sequence is a woman between 50 and 59 years old with acute COVID-19. The CDR3 sequence: CASSETGSDQPQHF. The CDR3 DNA reads as TGTGCCAGCAGTGAGACAGGGAGTGATCAGCCCCAGCATTTT.